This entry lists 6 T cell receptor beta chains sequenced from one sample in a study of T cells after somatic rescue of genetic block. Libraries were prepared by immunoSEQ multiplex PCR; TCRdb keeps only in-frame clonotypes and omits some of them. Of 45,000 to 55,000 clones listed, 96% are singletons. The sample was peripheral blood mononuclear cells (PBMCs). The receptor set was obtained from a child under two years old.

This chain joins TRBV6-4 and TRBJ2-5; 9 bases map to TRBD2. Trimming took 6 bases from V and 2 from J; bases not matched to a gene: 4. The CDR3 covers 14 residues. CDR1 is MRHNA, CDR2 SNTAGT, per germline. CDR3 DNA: TGTGCCAGCAGCGCGACTAGCGGACAAGAGACCCAGTACTTC. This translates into CASSATSGQETQYF.

The CDR3 protein is CASSDWTGGGEQFF. CDR3 DNA: TGTGCCAGCAGTGATTGGACAGGGGGCGGAGAGCAGTTCTTC. V and J are TRBV25-1 and TRBJ2-1; 11 nucleotides line up with TRBD1. CDR1 is MGHDK and CDR2 is SYGVNS in the germline V gene. J lost 10 bases, V lost 3 bases, and 5 bases had no gene match. The CDR3 runs to 14 residues.

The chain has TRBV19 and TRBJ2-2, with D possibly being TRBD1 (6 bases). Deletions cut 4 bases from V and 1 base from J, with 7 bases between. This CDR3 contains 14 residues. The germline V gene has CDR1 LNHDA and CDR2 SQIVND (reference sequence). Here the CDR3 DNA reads TGTGCCAGTAGTAGGGGGCTGAACACCGGGGAGCTGTTTTTT. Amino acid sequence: CASSRGLNTGELFF.

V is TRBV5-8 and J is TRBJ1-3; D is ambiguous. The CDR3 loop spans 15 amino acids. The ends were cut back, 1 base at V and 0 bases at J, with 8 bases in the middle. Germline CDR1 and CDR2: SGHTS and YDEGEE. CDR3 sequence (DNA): TGTGCCAGCAGCTTGCCCAGCTTCTCTGGAAACACCATATATTTT. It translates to CASSLPSFSGNTIYF.

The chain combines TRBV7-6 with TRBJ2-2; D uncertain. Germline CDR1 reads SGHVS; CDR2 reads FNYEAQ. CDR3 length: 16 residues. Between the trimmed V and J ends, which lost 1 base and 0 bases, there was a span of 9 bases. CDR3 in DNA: TGTGCCAGCAGCTTAGTTCGACCCTCGAACACCGGGGAGCTGTTTTTT. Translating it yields CASSLVRPSNTGELFF.

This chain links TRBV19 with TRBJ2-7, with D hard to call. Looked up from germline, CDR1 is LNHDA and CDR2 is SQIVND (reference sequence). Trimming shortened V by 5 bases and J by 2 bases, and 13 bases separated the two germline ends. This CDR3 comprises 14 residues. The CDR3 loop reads CASSSGLGTYEQYF. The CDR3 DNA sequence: TGTGCCAGTAGTTCCGGTTTAGGTACCTACGAGCAGTACTTC.